Presented here are 23 T cell receptor beta chains from one specimen sequenced in a study of blood T cell repertoires in COVID-19. Using immunoSEQ multiplex PCR, the repertoire was profiled, and TCRdb retains in-frame clones only, with some absent. The sample lists roughly 250,000 clones, 82% occurring once. The sample consisted of peripheral blood. Receptors originate from a woman of 80 years or more with acute or convalescent COVID-19.

J is TRBJ1-3 and V is TRBV2; maybe TRBD1 (5 bases). Germline CDR1 is SNHLY and CDR2 is FYNNEI. Trimming removed 8 bases at V and 0 bases at J, with 8 bases between. The CDR3 sequence is 13 residues long. For the CDR3, the DNA is TGTGCCAGCGCGGACAACTCTGGAAACACCATATATTTT. It encodes CASADNSGNTIYF.

The gene calls are TRBV4-3 and TRBJ2-3; tentatively, D is TRBD2 (6 bases). Germline CDR1 is LGHNA and CDR2 is YSLEER. There are 13 residues in the CDR3. Trimming took 0 bases from V and 9 from J, leaving 10 bases between them. CDR3 protein: CASSQDWSGTQYF. The CDR3 nucleotides are TGCGCCAGCAGCCAAGATTGGAGCGGGACGCAGTATTTT.

This clone has just a few counts. The chain joins TRBV2 to TRBJ2-7, with D perhaps matching TRBD1 (5 bases). Germline assignment: CDR1 SNHLY and CDR2 FYNNEI. This CDR3 is built from 14 residues. Trimming left V 7 bases short and J 0 bases short, with 13 bases between. The CDR3 spells CASKPQGPSYEQYF. In DNA, the CDR3 is TGTGCCAGCAAGCCCCAGGGTCCCTCCTACGAGCAGTACTTC.

The V and J genes are TRBV3-1 (or the pseudogene TRBV3-2) and TRBJ2-1; TRBD2 matches at 8 bases. V was pared by 2 bases and J by 7 bases, with 7 bases of the junction left unmatched. The CDR3 loop spans 15 amino acids. Per the germline V gene, CDR1 is LGHDT and CDR2 is YNNKEL (reference sequence). The CDR3 protein is CASSQWLAGINEQFF. The CDR3 nucleotides read TGTGCCAGCAGCCAATGGTTAGCGGGGATTAATGAGCAGTTCTTC.

The genes are TRBV12-3 or TRBV12-4 and TRBJ1-2, with D perhaps TRBD1 (6 bases). Trimming left V 3 bases short and J 8 bases short, with 13 bases between. The CDR3 runs 13 residues. CDR3 nucleotides: TGTGCCAGCAGTTTTCGTCAGGGACACGGCTACACCTTC. Translation: CASSFRQGHGYTF.

This clone appeared a single time. This chain links TRBV27 with TRBJ1-6; 8 positions match TRBD1. The CDR3 has 22 amino acids. V lost 4 bases to trimming and J lost 6 bases; unmatched junction nucleotides: 26. Germline lookup yields CDR1 MNHEY and CDR2 SMNVEV (reference sequence). CDR3 residues: CASSSKPRTGMGPAAINSPLHF. CDR3 nucleotides: TGTGCCAGCAGTTCAAAACCCCGGACAGGGATGGGGCCCGCGGCTATTAATTCACCCCTCCACTTT.

The CDR3 DNA sequence: TGCGCCAGCAGCCCAGGGGGAGGTAATTCACCCCTCCACTTT. Translation gives CASSPGGGNSPLHF. The chain has TRBV5-1 and TRBJ1-6, with 7 nucleotides matching TRBD1. Germline CDR1 and CDR2: SGHRS and YFSETQ. CDR3 length: 14 amino acids. With 4 bases clipped from V and 6 bases from J, the junction kept 4 bases outside the gene matches.

CDR3 in amino acids: CASSQEGGLGYGYTF. The CDR3 region has the DNA TGTGCCAGCAGCCAAGAAGGGGGTTTAGGCTATGGCTACACCTTC. This chain joins TRBV3-1 (or the pseudogene TRBV3-2) and TRBJ1-2; perhaps TRBD1 as D (6 bases). The germline V gene encodes CDR1 LGHDT and CDR2 YNNKEL (reference sequence). V was cut by 0 bases and J by 4 bases, with 12 bases left in between. The CDR3 is 15 residues long.

J is TRBJ2-2 and V is TRBV5-6; TRBD2 matches 11 bases. Germline V gene data show CDR1 as SGHDT and CDR2 as YYEEEE. The V segment lost 4 bases and the J segment 5 bases; nucleotides outside the gene matches: 10. The CDR3 covers 17 residues. CDR3 residues: CASSLSGRAITTGELFF. CDR3 nucleotides: TGTGCCAGCAGCCTTAGCGGGAGGGCCATTACTACCGGGGAGCTGTTTTTT.

The V call is TRBV3-1 (or the pseudogene TRBV3-2), the J call TRBJ2-2, with D possibly TRBD2 on 5 matching bases. With 4 bases removed from V and 8 bases from J, the gap between germline ends came to 20 bases. CDR1 is LGHDT, CDR2 YNNKEL, per germline (reference sequence). This CDR3 comprises 16 residues. The CDR3 nucleotides are TGTGCCAGCAGCCCCCCGCGCGCGGGTTCCGCTGGGGAGCTGTTTTTT. Translated, it gives CASSPPRAGSAGELFF.

This sequence joins TRBV2 and TRBJ1-2, with 11 positions matching TRBD1. In germline, CDR1 is SNHLY, CDR2 FYNNEI. V shed 6 bases, J shed 7 bases, and the junction held 7 bases outside the gene matches. The CDR3 length is 14 residues. Here the CDR3 reads CASRTGQGAGGYTF. CDR3 coding DNA: TGTGCCAGCAGGACTGGACAGGGGGCGGGTGGCTACACCTTC.

The chain joins TRBV6-6 to TRBJ2-7; 9 nucleotides match TRBD1. Germline V gene sequence: CDR1 MNHNY, CDR2 SVGAGI (reference sequence). Losses at the gene ends were 7 bases for V and 1 base for J; bases not matched to a gene: 8. This CDR3 region has 15 residues. The CDR3 reads CASTLGTGNSYEQYF. CDR3 bases: TGTGCCAGCACCCTCGGGACAGGGAATTCCTACGAGCAGTACTTC.

This clone came up a few times. The chain combines TRBV29-1 with TRBJ2-5; TRBD1 might be the D (6 bases). The CDR3 contains 10 residues. Trimming left V 6 bases short and J 6 bases short, with 8 bases between. The germline CDR1 and CDR2 sequences are SQVTM and ANQGSEA. CDR3 coding DNA: TGCAGCGTCACAGGGAAGACCCAGTACTTC. It codes for CSVTGKTQYF.

This clone appeared a few times. In DNA form, the CDR3 reads TGCAGCGTTCGGGACAGGGCTAACTACACCTTC. It translates to CSVRDRANYTF. This chain uses TRBV29-1 with TRBJ1-2; 9 bases map to TRBD1. J lost 10 bases, V lost 5 bases, and 5 bases had no gene match. Germline V CDR1 and CDR2: SQVTM, ANQGSEA. CDR3 length: 11 amino acids. The variable domain in full, completed from reference TRBV29-1 and TRBJ1-2, reads SAVISQKPSRDICQRGTSLTIQCQVDSQVTMMFWYRQQPGQSLTLIATANQGSEATYESGFVIDKFPISRPNLTFSTLTVSNMSPEDSSIYLCSVRDRANYTFGSGTRLTVV.

The chain joins TRBV19 to TRBJ2-4; tentative D call: TRBD1 (5 bases). The CDR3 runs 16 residues. Germline loops: CDR1 LNHDA, CDR2 SQIVND (reference sequence). Trimming shortened V by 0 bases and J by 7 bases, and 16 bases separated the two germline ends. CDR3 protein: CASSIDGAGPPNIQYF. The CDR3 DNA follows: TGTGCCAGTAGTATAGATGGGGCTGGCCCCCCCAACATTCAGTACTTC.

The V gene is TRBV28, the J gene TRBJ1-3, with D possibly TRBD1 on 5 matching bases. From germline, CDR1 is MDHEN and CDR2 SYDVKM. The CDR3 sequence is 19 residues long. With 1 base removed from V and 0 bases from J, the gap between germline ends came to 19 bases. Written as DNA, the CDR3 is TGTGCCAGCAGTTTATTATTGGACACTCTCGAGCACTCTGGAAACACCATATATTTT. Encoded protein: CASSLLLDTLEHSGNTIYF.

CDR3: CASSSNQGNYGYTF. As DNA, the CDR3 is TGTGCCAGCAGTTCCAATCAGGGAAACTATGGCTACACCTTC. The rearrangement joins TRBV28 to TRBJ1-2; D possibly corresponds to TRBD1 (5 bases). The CDR3 has 14 amino acids. With 4 bases removed from V and 2 bases from J, the gap between germline ends came to 11 bases. Germline assignment: CDR1 MDHEN and CDR2 SYDVKM.

The chain combines TRBV5-1 with TRBJ1-1; 7 nucleotides agree with TRBD1. CDR1 is SGHRS, CDR2 YFSETQ, per germline. This CDR3 region has 18 residues. Trimming removed 2 bases from V and 3 bases from J; junction bases left unmatched: 16. CDR3 loop: CASSLHSPPDRADTEAFF. CDR3 bases: TGCGCCAGCAGCTTACACTCGCCCCCCGACAGGGCCGACACTGAAGCTTTCTTT. The whole variable domain, filled in from reference TRBV5-1 and TRBJ1-1, reads KAGVTQTPRYLIKTRGQQVTLSCSPISGHRSVSWYQQTPGQGLQFLFEYFSETQRNKGNFPGRFSGRQFSNSRSEMNVSTLELGDSALYLCASSLHSPPDRADTEAFFGQGTRLTVV.

This sequence joins TRBV7-3 and TRBJ2-5, with a weak D call TRBD2 (6 bases). V was pared by 1 base and J by 4 bases, with 13 bases between. There are 15 residues in the CDR3. Germline loops: CDR1 SGHTA, CDR2 FQGTGA. In DNA form, the CDR3 reads TGTGCCAGCAGCTTAATGCGGGGAAGAGGAGAGACCCAGTACTTC. This encodes CASSLMRGRGETQYF.

The chain has TRBV5-1 and TRBJ1-5; a possible D gene is TRBD1 (6 bases). Trimming took off 7 bases at V and 1 base at J, with 15 bases between the two ends. CDR1 is SGHRS and CDR2 is YFSETQ in the germline V gene. The CDR3 is made up of 15 amino acids. The CDR3 coding sequence is TGCGCCAGCTCAATCGGGGGGCTCAGCAATCAGCCCCAGCATTTT. Protein product: CASSIGGLSNQPQHF.

V usage is TRBV28 and J usage is TRBJ1-3; D unresolved. Germline assignment: CDR1 MDHEN and CDR2 SYDVKM. The CDR3 loop spans 14 amino acids. V lost 10 bases and J 0 bases, leaving 13 bases between the germline ends. For the CDR3, the DNA is TGTGCCACCACAGACGTCCTCTCTGGAAACACCATATATTTT. This translates into CATTDVLSGNTIYF.

The chain couples TRBV5-1 to TRBJ1-1; D perhaps matches TRBD1 (6 bases). The germline V gene has CDR1 SGHRS and CDR2 YFSETQ. CDR3 length: 14 residues. V gave up 2 bases and J gave up 4 bases, with 12 bases separating them. The CDR3 is CASSFAGASTEAFF. The CDR3 nucleotides read TGCGCCAGCAGCTTTGCAGGGGCCTCCACTGAAGCTTTCTTT.

This clone was detected a few times. V and J are TRBV4-1 and TRBJ1-2, with D possibly matching TRBD1 (6 bases). The length of the CDR3 is 13 residues. Germline V gene lookup returns CDR1 MGHRA and CDR2 YSYEKL. The V end was cut by 4 bases, the J end by 2 bases, with 8 bases between. The CDR3 protein is CASSLGQNYGYTF. In DNA, the CDR3 is TGCGCCAGCAGCCTAGGACAGAACTATGGCTACACCTTC.